This T cell receptor beta chain was identified in a study of blood T cell repertoires in COVID-19. In germline, CDR1 is SGHVS, CDR2 FNYEAQ. This CDR3 region has 18 residues. Trimming took 1 base from V and 0 from J, leaving 15 bases between them. As processed by the authors: Reference gene primer amplification gave nucleated cell count estimates. TCRdb keeps only in-frame clones here, not all; method: immunoSEQ multiplex PCR. V, J and clone size are taken as reported in that table, and D and trimming were inferred from the DNA itself. The sample has 40,000 to 45,000 clones, roughly nine tenths seen once; the top ten hold 4.5% to 6.5%.

The sequencing input was peripheral blood. This sequence joins TRBV7-6 and TRBJ1-4; weak D call: TRBD1 (6 bases). The TCR sequence derives from a human donor in a cohort sampled during active COVID-19. CDR3 nucleotide sequence: TGTGCCAGCAGCTTAGAAGTGTGGGGGCCTGCAACTAATGAAAAACTGTTTTTT. Encoded protein: CASSLEVWGPATNEKLFF.